The next 23 T cell receptor beta chains were all read from a single sample in a study of graft-versus-host responses after intestinal transplantation. The antigens for these receptors are not known. Assay: immunoSEQ multiplex PCR; the TCRdb copy retains only in-frame clones and omits some. The table shows 93,000 or so clones, with 93% occurring only once. Specimen: unstimulated CD8+ T cells sorted from spleen or lymph node cells, collected before intestinal transplant. Receptors originate from a human donor who received an intestinal transplant.

The rearrangement links TRBV5-1 to TRBJ2-5; the D is unclear. This CDR3 has 14 residues. In germline, CDR1 is SGHRS, CDR2 YFSETQ. Trimming cost V 0 bases and J 2 bases, with 8 bases left between them. For the CDR3, the DNA is TGCGCCAGCAGCTTGGGGTCGGAGCAAGAGACCCAGTACTTC. It specifies CASSLGSEQETQYF.

This clone was detected only once. The chain couples TRBV5-1 to TRBJ2-3; D remains ambiguous. Trimming took off 3 bases at V and 2 bases at J, with 10 bases between the two ends. CDR1 is SGHRS and CDR2 is YFSETQ in the germline V gene. The CDR3 extends over 14 amino acids. CDR3 loop: CASSSGPYTDTQYF. For the CDR3, the DNA is TGCGCCAGCAGCTCAGGACCCTACACAGATACGCAGTATTTT. The full variable domain, its missing parts supplied by reference TRBV5-1 and TRBJ2-3, is KAGVTQTPRYLIKTRGQQVTLSCSPISGHRSVSWYQQTPGQGLQFLFEYFSETQRNKGNFPGRFSGRQFSNSRSEMNVSTLELGDSALYLCASSSGPYTDTQYFGPGTRLTVL.

The chain couples TRBV5-6 to TRBJ2-1; 10 bases are shared with TRBD2. Germline V gene sequence: CDR1 SGHDT, CDR2 YYEEEE. The V segment lost 2 bases and the J segment 7 bases; nucleotides outside the gene matches: 6. The CDR3 spans 15 residues. In nucleotides, the CDR3 is TGTGCCAGCAGCTTTTTCGGAGCGGGGGGGAATGAGCAGTTCTTC. This encodes CASSFFGAGGNEQFF.

The CDR3: CADRGLMAYEQYF. The DNA of the CDR3 is TGTGCCGACAGGGGGCTTATGGCCTACGAGCAGTACTTC. V is TRBV6-1 and J is TRBJ2-7; TRBD1 aligns across 10 bases. V trimming: 11 bases; J trimming: 2 bases; junction bases outside the gene matches: 6. This CDR3 has 13 amino acids. Germline V CDR1 and CDR2: MNHNS, SASEGT.

The V and J genes are TRBV13 and TRBJ1-2, with D hard to call. The V end lost 4 bases, the J end lost 10 bases, and 10 bases lay between the germline ends. The V gene's germline CDR1 is PRHDT and CDR2 FYEKMQ (reference sequence). The CDR3 is 11 amino acids. CDR3: CASSSTRDYTF. DNA of the CDR3: TGTGCCAGCAGCTCCACCCGCGACTACACCTTC.

V gene TRBV7-8 combines with J gene TRBJ2-7; TRBD1 matches at 8 bases. The trim removed 7 bases at V and 1 base at J, leaving 6 bases unmatched. The CDR3 consists of 14 residues. CDR1 and CDR2 (germline): SGHVS, FQNEAQ. CDR3 in amino acids: CASNSDRGSYEQYF. CDR3 DNA sequence: TGTGCCAGCAACTCCGACAGGGGTTCCTACGAGCAGTACTTC.

A single count supports this clone. V is TRBV5-4 and J is TRBJ1-1; no clear D. The CDR3 consists of 13 residues. Germline lookup yields CDR1 SGHNT and CDR2 YYREEE (reference sequence). Trimming took off 4 bases at V and 0 bases at J, with 7 bases between the two ends. The CDR3 sequence: CASSASVNTEAFF. The CDR3 region has the DNA TGTGCCAGCAGCGCTTCCGTGAACACTGAAGCTTTCTTT.

The chain joins TRBV5-6 to TRBJ2-1, with D tentatively TRBD2 (6 bases). CDR1 and CDR2 from the germline V gene are SGHDT and YYEEEE. V was shortened by 3 bases and J by 1 base, with 14 bases between the two germline ends. The CDR3 loop spans 16 amino acids. The CDR3 DNA is TGTGCCAGCAGCTGGGACTCGGACCCTTCCTACAATGAGCAGTTCTTC. As protein: CASSWDSDPSYNEQFF.

V and J are TRBV13 and TRBJ2-5, with 7 nucleotides matching TRBD2. This CDR3 has 15 amino acids. V lost 6 bases and J lost 5; bases outside the gene matches: 12. The germline V gene encodes CDR1 PRHDT and CDR2 FYEKMQ (reference sequence). CDR3 bases: TGTGCCAGCAGAAAAACGGCGGGGGTTGGGGAGACCCAGTACTTC. Translated, it gives CASRKTAGVGETQYF.

The rearrangement links TRBV4-1 to TRBJ1-1; the D gene is possibly TRBD1 (5 bases). The V gene's germline CDR1 is MGHRA and CDR2 YSYEKL. CDR3 size: 14 residues. V dropped 0 bases and J dropped 7 bases, with 12 bases sitting between them. The CDR3, as DNA: TGCGCCAGCAGCCAAGATCGAACAGGATATGAAGCTTTCTTT. Protein sequence: CASSQDRTGYEAFF.

The chain employs TRBV6-5 and TRBJ1-1, with a possible D match to TRBD1 (5 bases). Germline CDR1 reads MNHEY; CDR2 reads SVGAGI. V lost 6 bases, J lost 3 bases, and 8 bases lay in between. The CDR3 covers 12 residues. As DNA, the CDR3 is TGTGCCAGCAGGGGGCTGGACACTGAAGCTTTCTTT. Translating it yields CASRGLDTEAFF.

J is TRBJ1-5 and V is TRBV30, with 7 positions matching TRBD1. The CDR3 has 19 amino acids. Germline CDR1 GTSNPN, CDR2 SVGIG (reference sequence). V shed 0 bases and J 0 bases; nucleotides not matched to a gene: 14. Here the CDR3 DNA reads TGTGCCTGGAGTGTATCTCATGGACAGGTGGGGTTTAGCAATCAGCCCCAGCATTTT. As protein: CAWSVSHGQVGFSNQPQHF.

On this clone itself: Other DNA sequences in this sample translate to the same CDR3. The V gene is TRBV4-1, the J gene TRBJ1-1, with D unresolved. From germline, CDR1 is MGHRA and CDR2 YSYEKL. The CDR3 is made up of 11 amino acids. Trimming took off 1 base at V and 6 bases at J, with 3 bases between the two ends. This chain's CDR3 is CASSQGAEAFF. CDR3 in DNA: TGCGCCAGCAGCCAAGGGGCTGAAGCTTTCTTT.

This chain links TRBV11-2 with TRBJ2-5; 10 positions agree with TRBD2. The CDR3 spans 15 residues. Germline CDR1 is SGHAT and CDR2 is FQNNGV. With 6 bases clipped from V and 4 bases from J, the junction kept 8 bases outside the gene matches. The CDR3 DNA reads TGTGCCAGCAGGCGTAGCGGGGGGCCCGGAGAGACCCAGTACTTC. Its protein product is CASRRSGGPGETQYF.

V is TRBV9 and J is TRBJ1-2; unclear D gene. The CDR3 is 12 residues long. CDR1 and CDR2 from the germline V gene are SGDLS and YYNGEE. V dropped 3 bases and J dropped 7 bases, with 10 bases sitting between them. The CDR3 reads CASSEYSSGYTF. CDR3 coding DNA: TGTGCCAGCAGCGAGTACAGCTCTGGCTACACCTTC.

V and J are TRBV6-1 and TRBJ1-1; D remains ambiguous. With 0 bases removed from V and 3 bases from J, the gap between germline ends came to 14 bases. The germline V gene encodes CDR1 MNHNS and CDR2 SASEGT. CDR3 size: 16 residues. The CDR3 sequence: CASSEARQTIYTEAFF. Here the CDR3 DNA reads TGTGCCAGCAGTGAAGCGCGGCAGACTATATACACTGAAGCTTTCTTT.

As regards this clone: The sample has other DNA sequences that encode this CDR3 too. The CDR3 bases are TGTGCCAGCAGCGTAGATTCAGGGACTGAAGCTTTCTTT. Residues: CASSVDSGTEAFF. This chain connects TRBV9 to TRBJ1-1, with D possibly being TRBD1 (5 bases). The CDR3 totals 13 residues. Trimming left V 0 bases short and J 5 bases short, with 8 bases between. Germline V CDR1 and CDR2: SGDLS, YYNGEE.

The chain has TRBV2 and TRBJ2-1; TRBD1 matches 10 bases. CDR3 length: 14 residues. The germline V gene has CDR1 SNHLY and CDR2 FYNNEI. Trimming took 7 bases from V and 5 from J; bases not matched to a gene: 5. The CDR3 sequence: CASISDRGDNEQFF. CDR3 DNA: TGTGCCAGCATTTCGGACAGGGGGGACAATGAGCAGTTCTTC.

The rearrangement joins TRBV2 to TRBJ2-5; D is tentatively TRBD1 or TRBD2 (5 bases each). This CDR3 has 15 amino acids. The V gene's germline CDR1 is SNHLY and CDR2 FYNNEI. V dropped 6 bases and J dropped 5 bases, with 19 bases sitting between them. DNA of the CDR3: TGTGCCAGCAGAACCGGGACCCTCATCGGGGAGACCCAGTACTTC. This gives the protein CASRTGTLIGETQYF.

The rearrangement joins TRBV19 to TRBJ1-1, with a possible D match to TRBD1 (5 bases). V lost 4 bases and J lost 10, with 19 bases in between. The germline V gene encodes CDR1 LNHDA and CDR2 SQIVND (reference sequence). The CDR3 is made up of 14 amino acids. CDR3 in DNA: TGTGCCAGTAGTAAGAGGGCAGGGTGGGAAAGAGCTTTCTTT. Translated: CASSKRAGWERAFF.

V gene TRBV14 combines with J gene TRBJ1-6, with a tentative D call TRBD1 (5 bases). Germline CDR1 and CDR2: SGHDN and FVKESK. CDR3 length: 17 residues. Trimming took off 1 base at V and 0 bases at J, with 10 bases between the two ends. CDR3 loop: CASSQGPRGSYNSPLHF. The CDR3 DNA follows: TGTGCCAGCAGCCAAGGTCCAAGGGGCTCCTATAATTCACCCCTCCACTTT.

J is TRBJ2-3 and V is TRBV7-9; TRBD1 or TRBD2 may be the D gene (5 bases each). Germline CDR1 is SEHNR and CDR2 is FQNEAQ (reference sequence). This CDR3 has 15 amino acids. V shed 5 bases and J shed 2 bases, with 14 bases lying between them. The chain's CDR3 is CASSLPRGNTDTQYF. The CDR3, as DNA: TGTGCCAGCAGCCTACCGAGGGGTAACACAGATACGCAGTATTTT.

The CDR3 spells CASSLERTNTEAFF. The CDR3 nucleotides are TGTGCCAGCAGCTTGGAGAGGACGAACACTGAAGCTTTCTTT. The chain links TRBV5-6 to TRBJ1-1; D not certain. Trimming pared 0 bases from V and 1 base from J, leaving 7 bases between. Germline V lookup: CDR1 SGHDT, CDR2 YYEEEE. CDR3 length: 14 amino acids.